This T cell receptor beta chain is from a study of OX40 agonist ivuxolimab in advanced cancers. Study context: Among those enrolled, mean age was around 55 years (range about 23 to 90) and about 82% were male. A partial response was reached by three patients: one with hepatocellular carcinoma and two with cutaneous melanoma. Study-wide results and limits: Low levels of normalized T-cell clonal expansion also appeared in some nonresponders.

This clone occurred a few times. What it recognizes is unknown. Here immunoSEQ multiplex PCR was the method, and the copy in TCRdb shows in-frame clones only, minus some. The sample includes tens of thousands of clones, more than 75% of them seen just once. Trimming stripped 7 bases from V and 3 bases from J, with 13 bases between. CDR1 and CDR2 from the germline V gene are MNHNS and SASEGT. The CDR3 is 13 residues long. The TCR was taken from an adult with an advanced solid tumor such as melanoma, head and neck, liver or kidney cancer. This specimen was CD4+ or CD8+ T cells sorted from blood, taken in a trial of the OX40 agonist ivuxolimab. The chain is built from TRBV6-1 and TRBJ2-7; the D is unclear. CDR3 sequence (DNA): TGTGCCAGCAACAGCGCCCTCATCTACGAGCAGTACTTC. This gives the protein CASNSALIYEQYF.